Below, one T cell receptor beta chain is given with its context. These data come from a study of tumor-infiltrating lymphocytes in primary liver carcinoma. The overall study: Cases comprised patients with primary liver carcinoma who received surgical resection. Tumors measured roughly 4 to 10 cm and were stage T1-T3 N0M0.

For blood RNA, unsorted whole blood served as the source, and germline DNA was extracted too. Treatment-naive at the time, the patients had chronic HBV infection. The authors made TCR beta cDNA from around 500 ng total RNA with a constant-region primer. Modified slightly, ARM-PCR produced TCR beta libraries over three nested multiplex PCR rounds. The first two PCR rounds, nine to ten cycles each, used TRBV1-TRBV30 forward primers and a C-beta reverse primer. TCRdb reprocessed the multiplex PCR reads via MiXCR and lists one record per CDR3 protein. The repertoire holds 180,000 or so distinct CDR3 sequences, about 60% seen once, with under 75% in the top ten. There are 12 residues in the CDR3. Germline V gives CDR1 SGHTS, CDR2 YDEGEE. V was cut by 5 bases and J by 2 bases, with 5 bases left in between.

The clonotype was recovered from a middle-aged man with primary liver carcinoma and hepatitis B virus infection. The rearrangement joins TRBV5-8 to TRBJ2-4, with unresolved D. Sequencing was carried out using peripheral blood. The CDR3 nucleotides are TGTGCCAGCAGACCCTCCAAAAACATTCAGTACTTC. It is translated as CASRPSKNIQYF. The complete variable domain, with remaining parts taken from reference TRBV5-8 and TRBJ2-4, reads EAGVTQSPTHLIKTRGQQATLRCSPISGHTSVYWYQQALGLGLQFLLWYDEGEERNRGNFPPRFSGRQFPNYSSELNVNALELEDSALYLCASRPSKNIQYFGAGTRLSVL.